A single sample is the source of the 13 T cell receptor beta chains below, sequenced in a study of beta chain features in type 1 diabetes. The investigators reverse transcribed all of the isolated RNA, so they sequenced expressed TCRB transcripts. TCRdb's copy holds only in-frame clones and misses some; the assay was immunoSEQ multiplex PCR. This sample yields under 500,000 clones, of which around 30% are seen a single time; 0.06% to 0.07% belongs to the top ten. Sequencing input: naive CD4+ T cells from blood. These TCRs come from a young man in good health.

This clone was seen more than once but under ten times. The rearrangement uses TRBV16 and TRBJ1-1, with 8 bases aligning to TRBD1. CDR3 size: 13 residues. V shed 4 bases, J shed 5 bases, and the junction held 3 bases outside the gene matches. The germline V gene has CDR1 KGHSY and CDR2 FQNENV. In DNA form, the CDR3 reads TGTGCCAGCAGCCGAGACAGGGGAACTGAAGCTTTCTTT. It is translated as CASSRDRGTEAFF.

This clone was counted only a few times. The chain has TRBV5-4 and TRBJ2-5; D is ambiguous. Germline V CDR1 and CDR2: SGHNT, YYREEE (reference sequence). CDR3 size: 14 residues. V was cut by 2 bases and J by 5 bases, with 13 bases left in between. CDR3 nucleotide sequence: TGTGCCAGCAGCTTCCCCTTGGGTGAGGAGACCCAGTACTTC. Translation: CASSFPLGEETQYF.

The table lists this clone with a few counts. This sample includes further DNA sequences coding for the same CDR3. The chain employs TRBV5-6 and TRBJ2-5; 10 bases map to TRBD1. Germline trimming cut 4 bases from V and 2 bases from J; bases unmatched to any gene: 5. The germline V gene has CDR1 SGHDT and CDR2 YYEEEE. This CDR3 contains 15 residues. DNA of the CDR3: TGTGCCAGCAGCACGCCGGGACAGGGGCAAGAGACCCAGTACTTC. It is translated as CASSTPGQGQETQYF.

This chain joins TRBV5-4 and TRBJ2-6; no definite D call. CDR3 size: 13 residues. Germline CDR1 SGHNT, CDR2 YYREEE (reference sequence). V was cut by 4 bases and J by 2 bases, with 4 bases left in between. The CDR3 protein is CASSPAGANVLTF. CDR3 nucleotide sequence: TGTGCCAGCAGCCCCGCTGGGGCCAACGTCCTGACTTTC.

This clone was found a few times. This sequence joins TRBV28 and TRBJ2-3; 9 bases match TRBD2. Per the germline V gene, CDR1 is MDHEN and CDR2 is SYDVKM. The V gene end was trimmed by 6 bases and the J gene end by 0 bases; junction bases not matched to a gene: 10. The CDR3 totals 17 residues. CDR3 in DNA: TGTGCCAGCAGCGGATCTAGCGGGACAACTAGCACAGATACGCAGTATTTT. Amino acid sequence: CASSGSSGTTSTDTQYF.

This clone was recorded a few times. This chain links TRBV30 with TRBJ2-1; D is tentatively TRBD1 or TRBD2 (5 bases each). Germline CDR1 GTSNPN, CDR2 SVGIG (reference sequence). This CDR3 is built from 16 residues. V lost 1 base and J lost 3, with 16 bases in between. This CDR3 reads CAWSGDEGLLYNEQFF. The CDR3 DNA sequence: TGTGCCTGGAGTGGAGACGAGGGGCTCCTCTACAATGAGCAGTTCTTC.

The rearrangement links TRBV9 to TRBJ2-7, with D unclear. V was shortened by 3 bases and J by 0 bases, with 7 bases between the two germline ends. Germline CDR1 is SGDLS and CDR2 is YYNGEE. The CDR3 has 13 residues. CDR3 sequence reads: CASSARYSYEQYF. In DNA form, the CDR3 reads TGTGCCAGCAGCGCCCGATACTCCTACGAGCAGTACTTC.

J is TRBJ1-5 and V is TRBV2; D gene ambiguous. This CDR3 is built from 13 residues. V dropped 5 bases and J dropped 4 bases, with 9 bases sitting between them. In germline, CDR1 is SNHLY, CDR2 FYNNEI. The CDR3 nucleotides are TGTGCCAGCAGTTTGACACAGAATCAGCCCCAGCATTTT. Translation gives CASSLTQNQPQHF.

This clone was seen a handful of times. The chain uses TRBV29-1 and TRBJ2-5; D might be TRBD2 (5 bases). From germline, CDR1 is SQVTM and CDR2 ANQGSEA. The germline V and J ends were trimmed by 1 base and 7 bases, with 13 bases remaining between them. The CDR3 covers 13 residues. The CDR3 DNA is TGCAGCGTTGAAGGAGGGTCGCTTGGGACCCAGTACTTC. It specifies CSVEGGSLGTQYF.

The J gene is TRBJ2-1, the V gene TRBV29-1; D perhaps matches TRBD1 (6 bases). CDR3 size: 16 residues. Trimming took off 0 bases at V and 3 bases at J, with 15 bases between the two ends. Germline CDR1 is SQVTM and CDR2 is ANQGSEA. The CDR3 region has the DNA TGCAGCGTTGAAGACCCATACAGGGCCGGCTACAATGAGCAGTTCTTC. Protein sequence: CSVEDPYRAGYNEQFF.

This clone was observed a handful of times. The V call is TRBV18, the J call TRBJ2-4; no definite D call. CDR1 is KGHSH and CDR2 is LQKENI in the germline V gene. This CDR3 is 13 amino acids long. V was pared by 0 bases and J by 7 bases, with 7 bases between. CDR3 region: CASSPPVRNIQYF. The CDR3 region has the DNA TGTGCCAGCTCACCACCTGTTCGGAACATTCAGTACTTC.

CDR3: CASSLGTGKEQYF. The CDR3 DNA reads as TGTGCCAGCAGCTTGGGGACAGGCAAAGAGCAGTACTTC. The rearrangement uses TRBV7-2 and TRBJ2-7, with 8 positions matching TRBD1. CDR3 length: 13 amino acids. V gave up 3 bases and J gave up 7 bases; unmatched junction bases: 5. The V gene's germline CDR1 is SGHTA and CDR2 FQGNSA.

This chain uses TRBV29-1 with TRBJ1-4, with D possibly TRBD1 on 6 matching bases. Germline CDR1 is SQVTM and CDR2 is ANQGSEA. The length of the CDR3 is 13 residues. Deletions cut 3 bases from V and 5 bases from J, with 10 bases between. The CDR3, as DNA: TGCAGCGTTGAGGAGCAGGGGAATGAAAAACTGTTTTTT. It specifies CSVEEQGNEKLFF.